This T cell receptor (beta chain) was sequenced for a study of blood T cells in healthy people across ages. Study-wide results and caveats: As age increased, TCR beta diversity per million T cells fell in a roughly linear fashion. Samples with more naive T cells showed higher observed beta diversity.

Germline V gene sequence: CDR1 MNHNS, CDR2 SASEGT. Trimming took 2 bases from V and 13 from J; bases not matched to a gene: 16. The CDR3 has 16 amino acids. A J-beta primer mix and a sample-barcoded 5' primer were used in a second PCR of roughly 7 to 12 cycles. MiXCR, applied by TCRdb to the 5' RACE reads, yields one record per CDR3 protein. The data show over 1,500,000 distinct CDR3 sequences, around half seen once. The people who gave samples were healthy Caucasians from Russia, aged 6 to 90. Samples had at least 7 million PBMCs isolated from them. Details on this clonotype: The antigen is unknown.

The sequenced sample consisted of blood. The chain carries TRBV6-1 and TRBJ2-4; 8 nucleotides align to TRBD1. The TCR originated in a woman aged 40-49 years in good health. Here the CDR3 DNA reads TGTGCCAGCAGTGAACTCGCTGGCAGGGGGCTTGGAGAGCAGTACTTC. The encoded protein is CASSELAGRGLGEQYF.